This T cell receptor (beta chain) was identified during a study of control samples from healthy donors and cancer patients. J lost 6 bases, V lost 2 bases, and 8 bases had no gene match. Germline values: CDR1 MNHEY, CDR2 SMNVEV (reference sequence). The CDR3 length is 17 residues. Measured with immunoSEQ multiplex PCR; TCRdb has only the in-frame clones, and not every one. Of fewer than 25,000 clones in the sample, around 83% were seen once. The sample taken for sequencing was PBMCs. This sequence originates from a man older than 75 with head and neck cancer. The V and J genes are TRBV27 and TRBJ1-5, with TRBD1 matching over 12 bases. The CDR3: CASSLGTGQGAIQPQHF. CDR3 DNA: TGTGCCAGCAGTTTAGGAACGGGACAGGGGGCGATTCAGCCCCAGCATTTT.